Below, 29 T cell receptor beta chains from the same sample are listed, as sequenced in a study of CD8+CD57+ T cells in acquired aplastic anemia. Individuals selected for sequencing had exhibited CD8+CD57+ cell expansion on flow cytometry. CDR3 and TCR beta VDJ profiling relied on genomic DNA as the template. TCRdb re-called the reads through MiXCR, storing one row per CDR3 protein. The repertoire holds approximately 300,000 distinct CDR3 sequences, with approximately 60% as singletons. What was sequenced was sorted CD4+, CD8+, or CD8+CD57+ T cells (not recorded which) from PBMCs. These TCRs come from a human donor with aplastic anemia.

As for this clonotype: Given a much more abundant clone one base away, this may be a read error. J is TRBJ2-2 and V is TRBV30; maybe TRBD2 (5 bases). Per germline, CDR1 GTSNPN and CDR2 SVGIG (reference sequence). This CDR3 spans 15 amino acids. The CDR3 region has the DNA TGTGCCTGGGGTGTACCCGGGGCGAACACCGGGGAGCTGTTTTTT. Residues: CAWGVPGANTGELFF.

The chain uses TRBV2 and TRBJ2-1; possible D gene TRBD1, 5 bases. Trimming cost V 8 bases and J 5 bases, with 10 bases left between them. The CDR3 contains 12 residues. The germline CDR1 and CDR2 sequences are SNHLY and FYNNEI. The CDR3 DNA follows: TGTGCCAGCGACACAGGAAACAATGAGCAGTTCTTC. It translates to CASDTGNNEQFF.

This clonotype has ten or more counts. The chain joins TRBV9 to TRBJ2-2; tentative D call: TRBD2 (5 bases). The CDR3 covers 16 residues. The germline V gene has CDR1 SGDLS and CDR2 YYNGEE. V dropped 0 bases and J dropped 1 base, with 10 bases sitting between them. As DNA, the CDR3 is TGTGCCAGCAGCGTAGCTGGAGCGGTGAACACCGGGGAGCTGTTTTTT. Translating it yields CASSVAGAVNTGELFF.

V gene TRBV9 combines with J gene TRBJ1-3; D remains ambiguous. Trimming cost V 4 bases and J 1 base, with 15 bases left between them. Germline CDR1 is SGDLS and CDR2 is YYNGEE. CDR3 length equals 16 residues. CDR3 coding DNA: TGTGCCAGCAGCCCACGGAGGGATGGGTCTGGAAACACCATATATTTT. Its protein is CASSPRRDGSGNTIYF.

The CDR3 protein is CATSGGLAGAYEQYF. The CDR3 nucleotides read TGTGCCACCAGTGGGGGACTAGCGGGGGCCTACGAGCAGTACTTC. The rearrangement links TRBV7-8 to TRBJ2-7; 14 bases line up with TRBD2. After removal of 10 bases from V and 2 bases from J, the junction contained 7 bases not matched to a gene. Germline V gene data show CDR1 as SGHVS and CDR2 as FQNEAQ. The CDR3 runs 15 residues.

This clonotype was seen just once. The gene calls are TRBV27 and TRBJ2-2; 7 nucleotides align to TRBD2. This CDR3 is 18 amino acids long. Unmatched junction bases numbered 17, after V lost 5 bases and J lost 5 bases. The V gene's germline CDR1 is MNHEY and CDR2 SMNVEV (reference sequence). The CDR3 DNA reads TGTGCCAGCAGTACCCGACGGGTCCTGACTAGCCGAACCGGGGAGCTGTTTTTT. Translation gives CASSTRRVLTSRTGELFF.

CDR3 DNA: TGTGCCACCCGAGGGGGACTAGGGTATGGCTACACCTTC. It is translated as CATRGGLGYGYTF. The rearrangement uses TRBV15 and TRBJ1-2; D is perhaps TRBD1 (6 bases). The germline CDR1 and CDR2 sequences are LNHNV and YYDKDF (reference sequence). The CDR3 totals 13 residues. Trimming cost V 8 bases and J 5 bases, with 15 bases left between them. Drawing the rest from reference TRBV15 and TRBJ1-2, the complete variable domain is DAMVIQNPRYQVTQFGKPVTLSCSQTLNHNVMYWYQQKSSQAPKLLFHYYDKDFNNEADTPDNFQSRRPNTSFCFLDIRSPGLGDTAMYLCATRGGLGYGYTFGSGTRLTVV.

The gene calls are TRBV12-3 or TRBV12-4 and TRBJ2-5; D possibly corresponds to TRBD2 (5 bases). V gave up 7 bases and J gave up 2 bases, with 11 bases separating them. This CDR3 has 13 residues. Here the CDR3 DNA reads TGTGCCAGCACACCCAGCGGTCAAGAGACCCAGTACTTC. This translates into CASTPSGQETQYF.

This chain connects TRBV2 to TRBJ2-1, with D hard to call. V gave up 5 bases and J gave up 8 bases, with 13 bases separating them. Per the germline V gene, CDR1 is SNHLY and CDR2 is FYNNEI. CDR3 length: 13 amino acids. CDR3 residues: CASSFRPGDEQFF. The CDR3 region has the DNA TGTGCCAGCAGTTTCCGCCCGGGCGATGAGCAGTTCTTC.

The chain combines TRBV10-1 with TRBJ1-6; weak D call: TRBD1 (5 bases). Germline CDR1 is WNHNN and CDR2 is SYGVQD (reference sequence). V was cut by 6 bases and J by 9 bases, with 12 bases left in between. The CDR3 is made up of 13 amino acids. This chain's CDR3 is CASSRVGGSPLHF. CDR3 bases: TGCGCCAGCAGCAGGGTTGGAGGTTCACCCCTCCACTTT.

The chain couples TRBV7-2 to TRBJ2-1; TRBD2 is a possible D gene (5 bases). Trimming removed 1 base at V and 8 bases at J, with 12 bases between. CDR3 length: 14 residues. Germline V CDR1 and CDR2: SGHTA, FQGNSA. In nucleotides, the CDR3 is TGTGCCAGCAGCTTAGGCGGGTCTGTCGATGAGCAGTTCTTC. This translates into CASSLGGSVDEQFF.

The genes are TRBV20-1 and TRBJ2-3; TRBD2 might be the D (5 bases). The CDR3 is 17 amino acids. Between the trimmed V and J ends, which lost 6 bases and 7 bases, there was a span of 29 bases. In germline, CDR1 is DFQATT, CDR2 SNEGSKA (reference sequence). This chain's CDR3 is CSAPILTNNPEGNTQYF. The CDR3 DNA reads TGCAGTGCCCCGATTTTGACCAACAACCCTGAGGGAAATACGCAGTATTTT.

This clonotype has at least ten counts. The chain is built from TRBV6-5 and TRBJ1-4; D remains ambiguous. Trimming took 0 bases from V and 0 from J, leaving 11 bases between them. This CDR3 has 17 residues. Looked up from germline, CDR1 is MNHEY and CDR2 is SVGAGI. The CDR3 is CASSYSRAIATNEKLFF. The CDR3 nucleotides are TGTGCCAGCAGTTACTCAAGGGCCATTGCAACTAATGAAAAACTGTTTTTT.

The chain uses TRBV6-1 and TRBJ2-1; 9 nucleotides line up with TRBD2. Germline V lookup: CDR1 MNHNS, CDR2 SASEGT. The junction had 7 bases not matched to a gene; V was cut back by 5 bases and J by 5 bases. The length of the CDR3 is 15 residues. CDR3 sequence reads: CASSFAGGRNNEQFF. The CDR3 nucleotides are TGTGCCAGCAGTTTCGCGGGGGGGCGGAACAATGAGCAGTTCTTC.

On this clonotype: The final CDR3 position lacks the conserved phenylalanine or tryptophan, pointing to a likely read error. The rearrangement links TRBV7-9 to TRBJ2-5, with a weak D call TRBD1 (6 bases). Germline-derived CDR1 and CDR2 are SEHNR and FQNEAQ (reference sequence). The CDR3 sequence is 17 residues long. Here the CDR3 reads CASSLAPTGLYQETQYS. DNA of the CDR3: TGTGCTAGCAGCTTAGCCCCGACAGGACTCTACCAAGAGACCCAGTACTCC.

The J gene is TRBJ2-7, the V gene TRBV7-2; a weak D match, TRBD1 (6 bases). Trimming took off 5 bases at V and 2 bases at J, with 13 bases between the two ends. Germline-derived CDR1 and CDR2 are SGHTA and FQGNSA. This CDR3 region has 14 residues. CDR3 in DNA: TGTGCCAGCAGCATCAACAGGGCTACCTACGAGCAGTACTTC. Its protein product is CASSINRATYEQYF.

The rearrangement uses TRBV29-1 and TRBJ2-6; D is ambiguous. The V end lost 7 bases, the J end lost 0 bases, and 10 bases lay between the germline ends. Germline V gives CDR1 SQVTM, CDR2 ANQGSEA. This CDR3 is built from 14 residues. The CDR3 sequence is CSALQSSGANVLTF. The CDR3 DNA follows: TGCAGCGCCTTACAGAGCTCTGGGGCCAACGTCCTGACTTTC.

The sample holds many counts of this clonotype. The V and J genes are TRBV19 and TRBJ2-7; possible D gene TRBD1, 7 bases. V was pared by 3 bases and J by 3 bases, with 12 bases between. Germline CDR1 and CDR2: LNHDA and SQIVND (reference sequence). This CDR3 is 14 amino acids long. The CDR3 coding sequence is TGTGCCAGTAGTATGCAGGGGGGCAGCTACGAGCAGTACTTC. Amino acids: CASSMQGGSYEQYF.

This sequence joins TRBV7-2 and TRBJ2-1; D may be TRBD2 (6 bases). Germline assignment: CDR1 SGHTA and CDR2 FQGNSA. Trimming pared 3 bases from V and 12 bases from J, leaving 18 bases between. The CDR3 covers 14 residues. The CDR3 DNA follows: TGTGCCAGCAGCTTGAAGGGTCAGATGGGGGGGCAGTTCTTC. As protein: CASSLKGQMGGQFF.

The chain combines TRBV7-9 with TRBJ2-4; D assignment may be TRBD1 or TRBD2 (5 bases each). This CDR3 comprises 15 residues. The germline V gene encodes CDR1 SEHNR and CDR2 FQNEAQ (reference sequence). V was cut by 6 bases and J by 0 bases, with 12 bases left in between. The CDR3 nucleotides are TGTGCCAGCAGTCCGCCGGGGCTAGCCAAAAACATTCAGTACTTC. Amino acids: CASSPPGLAKNIQYF. The full variable domain, completed using reference TRBV7-9 and TRBJ2-4, is DTGVSQNPRHKITKRGQNVTFRCDPISEHNRLYWYRQTLGQGPEFLTYFQNEAQLEKSRLLSDRFSAERPKGSFSTLEIQRTEQGDSAMYLCASSPPGLAKNIQYFGAGTRLSVL.

The rearrangement uses TRBV19 and TRBJ1-6; 10 bases align to TRBD1. Germline V gene lookup returns CDR1 LNHDA and CDR2 SQIVND (reference sequence). CDR3 length: 14 residues. Trimming cost V 3 bases and J 10 bases; bases outside gene matches: 3. The DNA for the CDR3 is TGTGCCAGTAGTATGGGACAGGGGTACTCACCCCTCCACTTT. It yields the protein CASSMGQGYSPLHF.

J is TRBJ1-2 and V is TRBV27; the D gene is possibly TRBD1 (6 bases). The CDR3 has 17 amino acids. V lost 5 bases and J lost 4, with 23 bases in between. Germline assignment: CDR1 MNHEY and CDR2 SMNVEV (reference sequence). Written as DNA, the CDR3 is TGTGCCAGCAGTCCCATTTCGTTCCGGGGAGGGGGCTATGGCTACACCTTC. This encodes CASSPISFRGGGYGYTF.

This clonotype was seen ten or more times. The V and J genes are TRBV5-1 and TRBJ2-3, with D possibly matching TRBD1 (5 bases). V lost 6 bases and J lost 3, with 14 bases in between. The CDR3 runs to 14 residues. The germline gives CDR1 SGHRS, CDR2 YFSETQ. CDR3 residues: CASNSGFGTDTQYF. The CDR3 nucleotides read TGCGCCAGCAATTCAGGGTTTGGGACAGATACGCAGTATTTT.

The genes are TRBV6-5 and TRBJ2-3; TRBD1 agrees at 7 bases. V trimming: 8 bases; J trimming: 4 bases; junction bases outside the gene matches: 15. Germline V lookup: CDR1 MNHEY, CDR2 SVGAGI. The CDR3 runs 16 residues. This CDR3 reads CASSLVDRWQADTQYF. The CDR3 nucleotides are TGTGCCAGCTCGCTCGTGGACAGGTGGCAAGCAGATACGCAGTATTTT.

As DNA, the CDR3 is TGTGCCAGCAGTTCCAGATGGGGACAAGGGGAGGGAAACACTGAAGCTTTCTTT. Protein: CASSSRWGQGEGNTEAFF. This sequence joins TRBV12-3 or TRBV12-4 and TRBJ1-1; a weak D match, TRBD1 (6 bases). The ends were cut back, 4 bases at V and 2 bases at J, with 23 bases in the middle. The CDR3 is made up of 18 amino acids.

The J gene is TRBJ1-5, the V gene TRBV15; a weak D match, TRBD1 (5 bases). This CDR3 region has 15 residues. The ends were cut back, 8 bases at V and 4 bases at J, with 18 bases in the middle. Germline lookup yields CDR1 LNHNV and CDR2 YYDKDF (reference sequence). The CDR3 loop reads CATGGGARGNQPQHF. The DNA of the CDR3 is TGTGCCACCGGCGGGGGTGCAAGGGGAAATCAGCCCCAGCATTTT.

This clonotype was observed a few times. The chain combines TRBV7-8 with TRBJ2-7; D gene unclear. In germline, CDR1 is SGHVS, CDR2 FQNEAQ. Trimming left V 2 bases short and J 6 bases short, with 11 bases between. The CDR3 consists of 13 residues. Written as DNA, the CDR3 is TGTGCCAGCAGCTTACGTGGAGTTATCGAGCAGTACTTC. Translated, it gives CASSLRGVIEQYF.

As concerns this clonotype: A much larger clone lies a single base off, so this may be a read error. The chain has TRBV6-5 and TRBJ1-1; 8 bases fit TRBD1. Germline CDR1 MNHEY, CDR2 SVGAGI. Germline trimming cut 0 bases from V and 6 bases from J; bases unmatched to any gene: 9. CDR3 size: 16 residues. The CDR3 nucleotides read TGTGCCAGCAGTTACTCGGGCAGGGGGCGGAGAGCTGAAGCTTTCTTT. Translated, it gives CASSYSGRGRRAEAFF.

This clonotype came up once. CDR3 region: CAISESEGYQETQYF. As DNA, the CDR3 is TGTGCCATCAGTGAGTCGGAGGGATACCAAGAGACCCAGTACTTC. The chain carries TRBV10-3 and TRBJ2-5; weak D call: TRBD2 (6 bases). The CDR3 has 15 residues. Trimming removed 0 bases from V and 0 bases from J, with 8 bases in between. The germline CDR1 and CDR2 sequences are ENHRY and SYGVKD.